The following is a TCR beta chain sequence with its context. Germline V gene data show CDR1 as SGHAT and CDR2 as FQNNGV. Trimming removed 0 bases from V and 7 bases from J, with 18 bases in between. This CDR3 region has 17 residues. These data are taken from a study of blood T cell repertoires in COVID-19. Study-level background: Acute-phase and convalescent COVID-19 samples originated in the United States, Italy and Spain. Sample material is recorded as cDNA or gDNA derived from T cells, B-cell-depleted T cells, or PBMCs.

Authors' data handling: Quantification of nucleated cells was approximated via reference gene primer amplification. TCRdb's copy holds only in-frame clones and misses some; the assay was immunoSEQ multiplex PCR. The V and J calls and clone size are taken from that table; D and trimming were inferred from the DNA. The sample carries hundreds of thousands of clones, 75% to 90% recorded once. This receptor was obtained from a woman aged 25 to 45 with active or convalescent COVID-19. V and J are TRBV11-2 and TRBJ2-2, with TRBD2 as a possible D gene (5 bases). The sequenced sample consisted of peripheral blood. The CDR3 DNA is TGTGCCAGCAGCTTAGATTCGAGGGCAGGCGTACACGGGGAGCTGTTTTTT. Amino acids: CASSLDSRAGVHGELFF. Full variable domain (remainder filled in from reference TRBV11-2 and TRBJ2-2): EAGVAQSPRYKIIEKRQSVAFWCNPISGHATLYWYQQILGQGPKLLIQFQNNGVVDDSQLPKDRFSAERLKGVDSTLKIQPAKLEDSAVYLCASSLDSRAGVHGELFFGEGSRLTVL.